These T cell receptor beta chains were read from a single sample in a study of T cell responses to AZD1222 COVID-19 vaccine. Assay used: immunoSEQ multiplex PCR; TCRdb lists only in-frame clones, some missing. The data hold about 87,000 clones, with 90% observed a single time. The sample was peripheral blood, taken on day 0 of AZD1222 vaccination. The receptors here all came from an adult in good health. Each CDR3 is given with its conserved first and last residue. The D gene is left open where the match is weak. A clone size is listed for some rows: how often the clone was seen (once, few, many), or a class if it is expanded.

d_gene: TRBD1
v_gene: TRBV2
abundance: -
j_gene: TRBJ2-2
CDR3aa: CASAGGRKTGELFF
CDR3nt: TGTGCCAGCGCAGGGGGCAGGAAGACCGGGGAGCTGTTTTTT

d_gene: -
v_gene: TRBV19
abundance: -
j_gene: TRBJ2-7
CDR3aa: CASSRAEAYEQYF
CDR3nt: TGTGCCAGTAGTAGGGCCGAGGCCTACGAGCAGTACTTC

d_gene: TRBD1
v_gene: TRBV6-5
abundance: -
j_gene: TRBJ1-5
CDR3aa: CASRAGGASQPQHF
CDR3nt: TGTGCCAGCAGGGCAGGGGGCGCGAGTCAGCCCCAGCATTTT

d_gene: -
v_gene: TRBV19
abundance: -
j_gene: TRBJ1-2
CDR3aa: CASTPGDNVRGYTF
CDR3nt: TGTGCCAGTACCCCCGGAGACAATGTGCGAGGCTACACCTTC

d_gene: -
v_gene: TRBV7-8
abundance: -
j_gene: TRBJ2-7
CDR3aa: CASSSNRLWSGTVYEQYF
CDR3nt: TGTGCCAGCAGCTCGAATAGGCTGTGGTCAGGTACAGTCTACGAGCAGTACTTC

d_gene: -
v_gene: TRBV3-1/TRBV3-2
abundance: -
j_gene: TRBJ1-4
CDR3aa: CASSQRGTNEKLFF
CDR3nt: TGTGCCAGCAGCCAACGGGGGACTAATGAAAAACTGTTTTTT

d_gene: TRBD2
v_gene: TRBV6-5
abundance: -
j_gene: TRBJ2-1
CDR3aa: CASGTSSWNEQFF
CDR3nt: TGTGCCAGCGGGACTAGCAGTTGGAATGAGCAGTTCTTC

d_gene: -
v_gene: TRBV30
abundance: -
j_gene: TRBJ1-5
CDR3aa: CAWSPGSLSSQPQHF
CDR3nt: TGTGCCTGGAGCCCAGGATCGCTCTCTAGTCAGCCCCAGCATTTT

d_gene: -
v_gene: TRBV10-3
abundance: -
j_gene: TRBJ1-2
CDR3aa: CAISVLPEGGYTF
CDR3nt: TGTGCCATCAGTGTCCTTCCCGAGGGTGGCTACACCTTC

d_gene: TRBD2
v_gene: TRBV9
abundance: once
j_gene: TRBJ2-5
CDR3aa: CASSVYGRETQYF
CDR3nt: TGTGCCAGCAGCGTATACGGGAGGGAGACCCAGTACTTC

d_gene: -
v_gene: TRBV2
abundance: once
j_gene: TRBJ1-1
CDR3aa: CASSTPGASTEAFF
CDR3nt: TGTGCCAGCAGTACACCAGGGGCGAGTACTGAAGCTTTCTTT

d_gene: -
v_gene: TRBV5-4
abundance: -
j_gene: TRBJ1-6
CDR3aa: CASSREPQTNGSPLHF
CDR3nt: TGTGCCAGCAGCCGAGAACCCCAGACTAATGGGTCACCCCTCCACTTT

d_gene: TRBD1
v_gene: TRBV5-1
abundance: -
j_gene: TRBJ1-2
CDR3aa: CASSALTGNYGYTF
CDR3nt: TGCGCCAGCAGCGCGCTGACAGGGAACTATGGCTACACCTTC

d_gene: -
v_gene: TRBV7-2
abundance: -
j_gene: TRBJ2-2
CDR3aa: CASSSPGADTGELFF
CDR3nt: TGTGCCAGCAGCTCCCCCGGGGCCGACACCGGGGAGCTGTTTTTT

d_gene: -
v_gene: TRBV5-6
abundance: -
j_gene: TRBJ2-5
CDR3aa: CASSLDGGQETQYF
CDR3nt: TGTGCCAGCAGCTTGGACGGGGGCCAAGAGACCCAGTACTTC

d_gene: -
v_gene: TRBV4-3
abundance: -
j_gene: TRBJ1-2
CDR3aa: CASSQRGIPNNYGYTF
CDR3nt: TGCGCCAGCAGCCAAAGGGGAATCCCCAATAACTATGGCTACACCTTC

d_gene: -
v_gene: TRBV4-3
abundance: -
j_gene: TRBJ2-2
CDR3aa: CASSHLGRVANTGELFF
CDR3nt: TGCGCCAGCAGCCATCTAGGGCGAGTCGCGAACACCGGGGAGCTGTTTTTT

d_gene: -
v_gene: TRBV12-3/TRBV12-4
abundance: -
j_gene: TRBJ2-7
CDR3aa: CASSPSYEQYF
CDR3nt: TGTGCCAGCAGCCCCTCCTACGAGCAGTACTTC

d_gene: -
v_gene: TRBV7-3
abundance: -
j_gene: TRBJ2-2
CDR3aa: CASSLWDDTGELFF
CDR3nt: TGTGCCAGCAGCTTATGGGATGACACCGGGGAGCTGTTTTTT

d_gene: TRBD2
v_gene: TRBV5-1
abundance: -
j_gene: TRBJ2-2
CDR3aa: CASSPRGVDTGELFF
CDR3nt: TGCGCCAGCAGCCCCCGGGGGGTGGACACCGGGGAGCTGTTTTTT

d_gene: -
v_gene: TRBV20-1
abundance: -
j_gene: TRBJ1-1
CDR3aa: CSARGRTEAFF
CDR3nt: TGCAGTGCTAGGGGACGCACTGAAGCTTTCTTT

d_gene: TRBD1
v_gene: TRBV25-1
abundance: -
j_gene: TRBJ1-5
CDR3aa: CASSEGGRGDQPQHF
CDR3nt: TGTGCCAGCAGTGAAGGAGGCAGGGGGGATCAGCCCCAGCATTTT

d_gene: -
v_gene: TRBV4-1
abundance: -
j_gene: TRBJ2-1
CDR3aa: CASSQGGSSSYNEQFF
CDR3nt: TGCGCCAGCAGCCAAGGGGGGTCATCATCCTACAATGAGCAGTTCTTC

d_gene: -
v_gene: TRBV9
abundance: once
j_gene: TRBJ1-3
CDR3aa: CASSSRERDTIYF
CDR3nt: TGTGCCAGCAGCTCAAGGGAGAGGGACACCATATATTTT

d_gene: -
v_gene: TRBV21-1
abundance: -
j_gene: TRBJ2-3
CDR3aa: CASIRPGPTDTQYF
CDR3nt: TGTGCCAGCATCCGACCGGGACCCACAGATACGCAGTATTTT

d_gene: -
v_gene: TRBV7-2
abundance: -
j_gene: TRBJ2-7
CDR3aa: CASSPRGLELYEQYF
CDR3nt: TGTGCCAGCAGCCCCCGGGGGCTCGAACTCTACGAGCAGTACTTC

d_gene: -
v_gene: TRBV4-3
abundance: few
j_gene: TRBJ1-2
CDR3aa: CASSPEERGFYGYTF
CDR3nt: TGCGCCAGCAGCCCCGAAGAGCGGGGATTTTATGGCTACACCTTC

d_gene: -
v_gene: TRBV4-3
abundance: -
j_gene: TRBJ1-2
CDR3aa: CASSQELERVWDYTF
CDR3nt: TGCGCCAGCAGCCAAGAACTTGAGAGGGTATGGGACTACACCTTC

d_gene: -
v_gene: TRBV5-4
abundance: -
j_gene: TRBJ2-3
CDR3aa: CASSLWTASPHTQYF
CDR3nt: TGTGCCAGCAGCTTGTGGACGGCTAGCCCCCATACGCAGTATTTT

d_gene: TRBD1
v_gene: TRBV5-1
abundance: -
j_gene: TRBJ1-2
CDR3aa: CASSLEGQFYGYTF
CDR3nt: TGCGCCAGCAGCTTGGAGGGACAGTTCTATGGCTACACCTTC

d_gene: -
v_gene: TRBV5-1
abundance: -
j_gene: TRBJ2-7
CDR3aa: CASSPGGGPEQYF
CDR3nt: TGCGCCAGCAGCCCTGGCGGGGGCCCCGAGCAGTACTTC

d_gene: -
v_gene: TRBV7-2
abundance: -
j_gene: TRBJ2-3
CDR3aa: CASSLAGRGTDTQYF
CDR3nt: TGTGCCAGCAGCTTAGCCGGCAGGGGCACAGATACGCAGTATTTT

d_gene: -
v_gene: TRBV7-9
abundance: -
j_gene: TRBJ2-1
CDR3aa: CASSPARTASHNEQFF
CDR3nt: TGTGCCAGCAGCCCCGCCCGGACAGCCTCCCACAATGAGCAGTTCTTC

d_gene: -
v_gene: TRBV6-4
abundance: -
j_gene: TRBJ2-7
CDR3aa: CASSGVGQPETLEQYF
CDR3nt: TGTGCCAGCAGTGGCGTAGGACAGCCGGAGACCCTCGAGCAGTACTTC

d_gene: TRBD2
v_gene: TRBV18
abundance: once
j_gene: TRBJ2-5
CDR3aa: CASSPASGQETQYF
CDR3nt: TGTGCCAGCTCACCAGCTAGCGGGCAAGAGACCCAGTACTTC

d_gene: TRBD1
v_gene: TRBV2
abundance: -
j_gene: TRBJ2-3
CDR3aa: CASLTQGVSTDTQYF
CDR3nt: TGTGCCAGTCTAACCCAGGGGGTTAGCACAGATACGCAGTATTTT

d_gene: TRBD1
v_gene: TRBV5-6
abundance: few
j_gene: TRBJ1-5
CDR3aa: CASSYRGSNQPQHF
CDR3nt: TGTGCCAGCAGCTACAGGGGTAGCAATCAGCCCCAGCATTTT